The 16 T cell receptor beta chains presented below share a single source sample, sequenced in a study of CD8 T cells in ankylosing spondylitis. Study-wide results and limits: Ankylosing spondylitis blood appeared to be characterized by a TCR beta motif of eight highly homologous variants.

Their antigens are not known. TCRdb independently ran MiXCR on the 5' RACE reads; one entry per CDR3 protein. The table lists a few hundred thousand distinct CDR3 sequences, 15% to 20% of them singletons. The sample was blood, either unsorted or a sorted T cell fraction (not recorded which). Source of these receptors: a male donor with ankylosing spondylitis.

The V gene is TRBV7-9, the J gene TRBJ2-5; no reliable D call. CDR1 SEHNR and CDR2 FQNEAQ come from the germline V gene (reference sequence). The CDR3 runs to 11 residues. Trimming left V 3 bases short and J 5 bases short, with 4 bases between. CDR3 residues: CASSFMETQYF. In DNA form, the CDR3 reads TGTGCCAGCAGCTTCATGGAGACCCAGTACTTC.

This sequence joins TRBV29-1 and TRBJ1-1; perhaps TRBD1 as D (6 bases). The CDR3 loop spans 16 amino acids. With 0 bases removed from V and 7 bases from J, the gap between germline ends came to 21 bases. Germline V gives CDR1 SQVTM, CDR2 ANQGSEA. CDR3 sequence (DNA): TGCAGCGTTGAAGATATGGGGGCTGCGGTAGTTGATGAAGCTTTCTTT. Amino acid sequence: CSVEDMGAAVVDEAFF.

This clonotype was observed a handful of times. The chain carries TRBV7-9 and TRBJ2-3; 8 bases are shared with TRBD2. Germline CDR1 SEHNR, CDR2 FQNEAQ (reference sequence). V gave up 3 bases and J gave up 4 bases; unmatched junction bases: 9. The CDR3 length is 16 residues. The CDR3 nucleotides are TGTGCCAGCAGCTTTGCGGACTCGGGAGGGCCAGATACGCAGTATTTT. It encodes CASSFADSGGPDTQYF.

The V call is TRBV20-1, the J call TRBJ2-7; D gene uncertain. The V and J ends lost 3 bases and 4 bases respectively, with 10 bases between them. Germline CDR1 is DFQATT and CDR2 is SNEGSKA (reference sequence). The CDR3 has 12 amino acids. CDR3 sequence: CSASRKGYEQYF. The DNA for the CDR3 is TGCAGTGCTAGTAGAAAAGGGTACGAGCAGTACTTC.

The chain carries TRBV2 and TRBJ2-2; D unresolved. Germline V gives CDR1 SNHLY, CDR2 FYNNEI. This CDR3 region has 15 residues. Trimming took off 4 bases at V and 1 base at J, with 10 bases between the two ends. This CDR3 is CASSVFPGNTGELFF. The CDR3 nucleotides are TGTGCCAGCAGTGTATTCCCAGGGAACACCGGGGAGCTGTTTTTT.

Ten or more counts support this clonotype. The CDR3 DNA follows: TGCAGTGCTAGAGATGAGATGAGGGGGGAGCAGTACTTC. Residues: CSARDEMRGEQYF. V gene TRBV20-1 combines with J gene TRBJ2-7; a possible D gene is TRBD1 (6 bases). The germline CDR1 and CDR2 sequences are DFQATT and SNEGSKA (reference sequence). The CDR3 runs to 13 residues. V was shortened by 0 bases and J by 7 bases, with 13 bases between the two germline ends.

This clonotype was recorded at least ten times. This sequence joins TRBV4-1 and TRBJ2-2; D ambiguous. The V gene's germline CDR1 is MGHRA and CDR2 YSYEKL. The CDR3 contains 13 residues. Deletions cut 7 bases from V and 0 bases from J, with 6 bases between. CDR3 amino acids: CASTSANTGELFF. The CDR3 bases are TGCGCCAGCACGAGCGCGAACACCGGGGAGCTGTTTTTT.

This clonotype was picked up a small number of times. The rearrangement uses TRBV14 and TRBJ2-1; unclear D gene. CDR3 size: 14 residues. Germline CDR1 SGHDN, CDR2 FVKESK. The V and J ends lost 0 bases and 9 bases respectively, with 12 bases between them. CDR3 coding DNA: TGTGCCAGCAGCCAAGATTTTTATTACGGTGAGCAGTTCTTC. Translation gives CASSQDFYYGEQFF.

The chain joins TRBV5-1 to TRBJ1-1; D not certain. CDR1 SGHRS and CDR2 YFSETQ come from the germline V gene. Trimming pared 4 bases from V and 0 bases from J, leaving 13 bases between. There are 15 residues in the CDR3. CDR3 amino acids: CASSVTGRMNTEAFF. In nucleotides, the CDR3 is TGCGCCAGCAGCGTGACCGGACGGATGAACACTGAAGCTTTCTTT.

A few counts support this clonotype. V and J are TRBV5-6 and TRBJ2-1; TRBD2 agrees at 8 bases. The CDR3 loop spans 15 amino acids. V shed 3 bases, J shed 3 bases, and the junction held 5 bases outside the gene matches. The germline gives CDR1 SGHDT, CDR2 YYEEEE. The CDR3 nucleotides are TGTGCCAGCAGCTCGGGACTAGAGAGCTACAATGAGCAGTTCTTC. Its translation: CASSSGLESYNEQFF. The full variable domain, with the rest looked up from reference TRBV5-6 and TRBJ2-1, is DAGVTQSPTHLIKTRGQQVTLRCSPKSGHDTVSWYQQALGQGPQFIFQYYEEEERQRGNFPDRFSGHQFPNYSSELNVNALLLGDSALYLCASSSGLESYNEQFFGPGTRLTVL.

The chain couples TRBV4-3 to TRBJ2-7; D not resolved. Trimming cost V 0 bases and J 2 bases, with 11 bases left between them. This CDR3 region has 15 residues. Germline CDR1 is LGHNA and CDR2 is YSLEER. As DNA, the CDR3 is TGCGCCAGCAGCCAAGACTCTGGGGTCCCCTACGAGCAGTACTTC. Its protein product is CASSQDSGVPYEQYF.

In its sample, this clonotype was seen many times. The chain is built from TRBV4-1 and TRBJ2-3; D ambiguous. Germline V gives CDR1 MGHRA, CDR2 YSYEKL. The CDR3 runs 14 residues. V lost 8 bases to trimming and J lost 5 bases, with 17 bases between them. This CDR3 is CASGGERRIDTQYF. CDR3 bases: TGCGCCAGCGGCGGAGAGAGGCGTATAGATACGCAGTATTTT.

V and J are TRBV6-1 and TRBJ2-2; D not certain. V was shortened by 5 bases and J by 6 bases, with 19 bases between the two germline ends. The CDR3 sequence is 16 residues long. CDR1 is MNHNS, CDR2 SASEGT, per germline. The CDR3: CASSTPEAPRPGELFF. In nucleotides, the CDR3 is TGTGCCAGCAGTACCCCCGAGGCCCCCCGACCCGGGGAGCTGTTTTTT.

A single count supports this clonotype. The gene calls are TRBV5-4 and TRBJ2-7; D is possibly TRBD1 (6 bases). Trimming removed 4 bases at V and 4 bases at J, with 18 bases between. The CDR3 has 15 residues. Per germline, CDR1 SGHNT and CDR2 YYREEE (reference sequence). The DNA for the CDR3 is TGTGCCAGCAGCCCCGCCGCAGGGGCGACGTACGAGCAGTACTTC. This translates into CASSPAAGATYEQYF.

The rearrangement joins TRBV5-5 to TRBJ1-5; D unresolved. The CDR3 is made up of 15 amino acids. V lost 2 bases to trimming and J lost 6 bases, with 15 bases between them. The germline V gene has CDR1 SGHKS and CDR2 YYEKEE (reference sequence). CDR3 in amino acids: CASSLYFRTPQPQHF. The CDR3 region has the DNA TGTGCCAGCAGCTTATATTTCAGGACCCCTCAGCCCCAGCATTTT.

This chain links TRBV4-1 with TRBJ1-1; D remains ambiguous. The CDR3 has 11 residues. Germline CDR1 is MGHRA and CDR2 is YSYEKL. V lost 0 bases and J lost 7, with 3 bases in between. CDR3 coding DNA: TGCGCCAGCAGCCAAGAGAGTGAAGCTTTCTTT. The encoded protein is CASSQESEAFF.